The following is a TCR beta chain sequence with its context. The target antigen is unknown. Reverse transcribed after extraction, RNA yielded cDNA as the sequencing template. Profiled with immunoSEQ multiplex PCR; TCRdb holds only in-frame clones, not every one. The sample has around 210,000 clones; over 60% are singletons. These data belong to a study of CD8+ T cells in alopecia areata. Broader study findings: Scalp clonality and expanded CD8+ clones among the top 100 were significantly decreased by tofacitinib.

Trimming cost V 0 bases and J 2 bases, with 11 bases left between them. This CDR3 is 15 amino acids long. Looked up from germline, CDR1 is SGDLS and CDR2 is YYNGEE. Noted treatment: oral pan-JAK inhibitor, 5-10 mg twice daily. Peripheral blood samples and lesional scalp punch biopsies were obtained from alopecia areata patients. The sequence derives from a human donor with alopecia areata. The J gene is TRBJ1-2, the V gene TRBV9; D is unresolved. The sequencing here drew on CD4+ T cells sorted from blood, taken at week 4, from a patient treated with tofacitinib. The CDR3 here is CASSVGEGPNYGYTF. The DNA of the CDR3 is TGTGCCAGCAGCGTAGGGGAAGGGCCGAACTATGGCTACACCTTC.